These T cell receptor beta chains were read from a single sample in a study of control samples from healthy donors and cancer patients. Assay used: immunoSEQ multiplex PCR; TCRdb lists only in-frame clones, some missing. This repertoire shows approximately 110,000 clones, around nine tenths found once; its top ten account for around 17%. Sequencing used blood. The origin of the receptors is a woman aged 45-60 years in good health. The CDR3 runs from the conserved cysteine through the conserved F or W. The D gene is left open where the match is weak.

V gene | D gene | CDR3 protein
TRBV30 | TRBD2 | CAWRIGLAGARGLLTQYF
TRBV5-1 | TRBD2 | CASSSSSGGSDTQYF
TRBV2 | . | CASKGSRLGGETQYF
TRBV13 | TRBD1 | CASSDWTGGGVTEAFF
TRBV19 | . | CASKPAAGANVLTF
TRBV9 | . | CASSVYWAGPYNEQFF
TRBV12-3/TRBV12-4 | TRBD1 | CASSHRGPYEQYF
TRBV5-4 | TRBD2 | CASSSPGLAATDTQYF
TRBV4-1 | TRBD2 | CASSRKGLAGAMDTGELFF
TRBV29-1 | . | CSVELLAEAFF
TRBV27 | . | CASSGRVGEAFF
TRBV7-6 | . | CASSLGLAGSYNEQFF
TRBV7-8 | . | CASSFGTSGNTIYF
TRBV5-1 | TRBD1 | CASSLPHRDRPKAAYNEQFF
TRBV6-5 | . | CASSYGRDNTEAFF
TRBV2 | TRBD1 | CATGQGSRKLFF
TRBV7-2 | TRBD1 | CASSITGTGIRQAFF
TRBV9 | . | CASSVGLFTEAFF
TRBV30 | . | CARRRAGTTGTGELFF
TRBV6-5 | TRBD1 | CASRTAPGQGYEQYF
TRBV30 | TRBD1 | CAWSTGQGKTQYF
TRBV5-6 | TRBD1 | CASSRDRVAGYTF
TRBV30 | . | CAWSGGWNSPLHF
TRBV27 | . | CASSPQIGTNTGELFF
TRBV12-5 | . | CASGAGDEQFF
TRBV7-3 | . | CASSLIGASNTEAFF
TRBV12-3/TRBV12-4 | . | CASIPWDGIKAFF
TRBV5-1 | . | CASSSSGTGVSGANVLTF
TRBV6-5 | . | CASSYVGTQKGEQYF
TRBV5-1 | TRBD2 | CASSSGLAAMNEQFF
TRBV6-6 | . | CASNAGGRTGELFF